Presented here are 3 T cell receptor beta chains from one specimen sequenced in a study of shared clonotypes between healthy human individuals. TCRdb's copy holds only in-frame clones and misses some; the assay was immunoSEQ multiplex PCR. The sample carries around 980,000 clones, approximately 80% recorded once. Sequences were obtained from memory CD4+ T cells from PBMCs. The subset is: CD45RA-negative fraction. Every receptor here comes from a man aged 18 to 30 in good health. Some clones in this sample may be carry-over from other donors' samples.

The chain is built from TRBV30 and TRBJ2-5, with D possibly TRBD2 on 6 matching bases. Between the trimmed V and J ends, which lost 5 bases and 1 base, there was a span of 14 bases. The V gene's germline CDR1 is GTSNPN and CDR2 SVGIG (reference sequence). The CDR3 loop spans 14 amino acids. The CDR3 DNA sequence: TGTGCCTGGCATGCCGGGACTTCCCAAGAGACCCAGTACTTC. It translates to CAWHAGTSQETQYF.

The chain carries TRBV4-1 and TRBJ1-5; D uncertain. This CDR3 is 14 amino acids long. The V gene lost 4 bases and the J gene lost 2 bases, with 9 bases spanning the gap. Germline assignment: CDR1 MGHRA and CDR2 YSYEKL. As DNA, the CDR3 is TGCGCCAGCAGCCCCGTTGGTGGCAATCAGCCCCAGCATTTT. Protein: CASSPVGGNQPQHF.

This chain links TRBV30 with TRBJ2-5; D is unresolved. The DNA end is more similar to TRBJ2-7, so the J call may be wrong. The CDR3 loop spans 14 amino acids. CDR1 is GTSNPN, CDR2 SVGIG, per germline (reference sequence). This CDR3 reads CAWSVLGPTYEQYF. DNA of the CDR3: TGTGCCTGGAGTGTACTCGGCCCTACATACGAGCAGTACTTC.